This T cell receptor beta chain was profiled in a study of OX40 agonist ivuxolimab in advanced cancers. Study-wide background: A male proportion of more than 75% was recorded, with mean age approximately 57 years and range 23 to 79. Previous treatment with anti-PD-1, anti-PD-L1 or anti-CTLA-4 therapy was allowed; 35% to 50% had received some. Three dose-escalation patients had partial responses: one with hepatocellular carcinoma and two with cutaneous melanoma.

This clone was recorded only once. Germline trimming cut 6 bases from V and 1 base from J; bases unmatched to any gene: 11. The CDR3 runs 18 residues. Germline loops: CDR1 LNHDA, CDR2 SQIVND (reference sequence). Method: immunoSEQ multiplex PCR; TCRdb's copy keeps in-frame clones and lacks some. The table has 66,000 or so clones, approximately 90% seen once; the top ten hold 2% to 2.5%. The rearrangement uses TRBV19 and TRBJ2-1; 11 bases are shared with TRBD2. The source is an adult with an advanced solid tumor such as melanoma, head and neck, liver or kidney cancer. Here the sequenced sample was CD4+ or CD8+ T cells sorted from blood, taken in a trial of the OX40 agonist ivuxolimab. CDR3: CASSPRTSGRRSYNEQFF. As DNA, the CDR3 is TGTGCCAGTAGCCCCCGGACTAGCGGGCGAAGATCCTACAATGAGCAGTTCTTC.